This record covers a single T cell receptor beta chain. This specimen belongs to a study of blood T cell repertoires in COVID-19. Generated by immunoSEQ multiplex PCR, the TCRdb table keeps only in-frame clones and is missing some. The sample consists of some 130,000 clones, around nine tenths of them appearing once. The receptor was isolated from a man aged 50 to 60 with active or convalescent COVID-19. Source material: peripheral blood.

CDR3 loop: CASRAQGAGTDTQYF. The CDR3 nucleotides are TGTGCCAGCAGGGCACAGGGGGCCGGCACAGATACGCAGTATTTT. The chain recombines TRBV28 with TRBJ2-3; 9 bases fit TRBD1. The V segment lost 6 bases and the J segment 1 base; nucleotides outside the gene matches: 5. This CDR3 is 15 amino acids long. The germline gives CDR1 MDHEN, CDR2 SYDVKM.